The rows below give T cell receptor beta chains drawn from one sample of a study of T-cell reconstitution after alpha-beta-depleted transplantation in children. TCRdb processed the PCR reads anew with MiXCR; each CDR3 protein has one entry. This sample yields about 640,000 distinct CDR3 sequences, of which 10% to 15% are seen a single time; approximately 2.1% belongs to the top ten. This sample comprised PBMCs, mostly from graft donor cells, obtained 360 days after TCRalphabeta/CD19-depleted stem cell transplant. These TCRs come from a male patient between 5 and 17 years old who had a stem cell transplant for acute myeloid leukemia, so the T cells may come from the graft donor. The CDR3 runs from the conserved cysteine through the conserved F or W. A D gene is named only where the DNA matches it firmly. The size field is filled for only some rows; it gives once, few, many or a size class.

many TRBD1 TRBJ2-1 TRBV5-1 TGCGCCAGCAGCGGGGGGACAGGGATTTACAATGAGCAGTTCTTC CASSGGTGIYNEQFF
many TRBD2 TRBJ2-1 TRBV29-1 TGCAGCGTTGATACTAGCGCTAGCTCCTACAATGAGCAGTTCTTC CSVDTSASSYNEQFF
few . TRBJ2-7 TRBV7-2 TGTGCCAGCACGACTATGGACTGGGCCGAGCAGTACTTC CASTTMDWAEQYF
. . TRBJ2-1 TRBV5-1 TGCGCCAGCAGCTTGCAGGATAGCTCCTACAATGAGCAGTTCTTC CASSLQDSSYNEQFF
few . TRBJ2-2 TRBV5-1 TGCGCCAGCATTGCCGGAGGCACCGGGGAGCTGTTTTTT CASIAGGTGELFF
. . TRBJ2-1 TRBV5-1 TGCGCCAGCAGTTCTTTGACAGTTAGGTACAATGAGCAGTTCTTC CASSSLTVRYNEQFF
many TRBD1 TRBJ2-1 TRBV12-3/TRBV12-4 TGTGCCAGCATCCCACGGGGACAGTCCTACAATGAGCAGTTCTTC CASIPRGQSYNEQFF
few TRBD1 TRBJ2-5 TRBV12-3/TRBV12-4 TGTGCCAGCAGACTTCAGACAGGGGCCCAAGAGACCCAGTACTTC CASRLQTGAQETQYF
. TRBD1 TRBJ2-1 TRBV20-1 TGCAGTGCTAGAGATTTTGAGACAGGGATTTGGGAGCAGTTCTTC CSARDFETGIWEQFF
few . TRBJ2-7 TRBV6-2/TRBV6-3 TGTGCCAGCAACATAGGAGGGACCTCCTACGAGCAGTACTTC CASNIGGTSYEQYF
. . TRBJ2-7 TRBV4-3 TGCGCCAGCAGCCAAGTGGGGTACGGCGAGCAGTACTTC CASSQVGYGEQYF
. . TRBJ2-4 TRBV11-2 TGTGCCAGCAGCTTAGGGGCTGAGAAAAACATTCAGTACTTC CASSLGAEKNIQYF
. . TRBJ2-1 TRBV10-3 TGTGCCATCAGTGAGTCGCCGGACAATGAGCAGTTCTTC CAISESPDNEQFF
few TRBD2 TRBJ2-7 TRBV9 TGTGCCAGCAGCGCGACTAGCGGTTTCTACGAGCAGTACTTC CASSATSGFYEQYF
few TRBD1 TRBJ1-1 TRBV7-9 TGTGCCAGCAGCTTCACCGAGGGGACAGGGCGCTTT CASSFTEGTGRF
. . TRBJ2-3 TRBV10-3 TGTGCCATCAGTGAAGACGGCACAGATACGCAGTATTTT CAISEDGTDTQYF
few . TRBJ2-2 TRBV6-5 TGTGCCAGCAGTTACCTACCTACGGGCCAGACCGGGGAGCTGTTTTTT CASSYLPTGQTGELFF
. TRBD2 TRBJ2-7 TRBV4-1 TGCGCCAGCAGCCAGTCCCTAGCGGGAGGGAGTTACGAGCAGTACTTC CASSQSLAGGSYEQYF
. . TRBJ2-2 TRBV18 TGTGCCAGCTCACGACCTGGGGCTCGCCACAACGGGGAGCTGTTTTTT CASSRPGARHNGELFF
many . TRBJ2-2 TRBV7-6 TGTGCCAGCAGCCTGGACCTAAACACCGGGGAGCTGTTTTTT CASSLDLNTGELFF
few TRBD2 TRBJ2-3 TRBV10-3 TGTGCCATCAGTGAGGGACTAGGTTACGATACGCAGTATTTT CAISEGLGYDTQYF
. TRBD2 TRBJ2-4 TRBV5-1 TGCGCCAGCAGCTTGGGGCTAGCGGGAGAGATTCAGTACTTC CASSLGLAGEIQYF
. . TRBJ1-4 TRBV6-1 TGTGCCAGCAGGATCGGGGGGGAAACTAATGAAAAACTGTTTTTT CASRIGGETNEKLFF
few TRBD2 TRBJ2-1 TRBV7-2 TGTGCCAGCAGCTTACAGTTAAGCGGGGGAGTCAATGAGCAGTTCTTC CASSLQLSGGVNEQFF
few . TRBJ2-7 TRBV7-2 TGTGCCAGCAGCTTTGGGAGAGCCAGAGGGCCCGAGCAGTACTTC CASSFGRARGPEQYF
many TRBD2 TRBJ2-1 TRBV4-1 TGCGCCAGCAGCCCCTGGGGAGCGGGATGGTACAATGAGCAGTTCTTC CASSPWGAGWYNEQFF
many TRBD2 TRBJ2-1 TRBV4-1 TGCGCCAGCAGCCAAGCCCCTCGGGGGGGCGTATACAATGAGCAGTTCTTC CASSQAPRGGVYNEQFF
few . TRBJ1-3 TRBV7-8 TGTGCCACCCAGCCCCCTCGGGGAAACACCATATATTTT CATQPPRGNTIYF
few . TRBJ1-6 TRBV12-3/TRBV12-4 TGTGCCAGCAGTCCCGGCCCCGGGACACGGAATTCACCCCTCCACTTT CASSPGPGTRNSPLHF
. . TRBJ2-2 TRBV7-3 TGTGCCAGCAGCTTAACGTCGGGGTCTAAGGGCGGGGAGCTGTTTTTT CASSLTSGSKGGELFF
. . TRBJ1-3 TRBV28 TGTGCCAGCAGTTTAAACAGGGTGGGCACCATATATTTT CASSLNRVGTIYF
many . TRBJ2-7 TRBV29-1 TGCAGCGTTGCCGATCGGGTTTACGAGCAGTACTTC CSVADRVYEQYF
few TRBD2 TRBJ2-3 TRBV28 TGTGCCAGCAGTTTTCTAGCGGGAGTTACAGATACGCAGTATTTT CASSFLAGVTDTQYF
once . TRBJ2-6 TRBV30 TGTGCCTGGAGTGTAGGGGGCTCTGGGGCCAACGTCCTGACTTTC CAWSVGGSGANVLTF
few TRBD2 TRBJ2-2 TRBV18 TGTGCCAGCTCAGGACTAGCGGGAGTGCCTACCGGGGAGCTGTTTTTT CASSGLAGVPTGELFF
many TRBD1 TRBJ2-3 TRBV28 TGTGCCAGCAGTGGATTCGGACAGGCCGAAGGGGATACGCAGTATTTT CASSGFGQAEGDTQYF
many . TRBJ2-6 TRBV7-3 TGTGCCAGCAGCTCACAGGGTACTTCTGGGGCCAACGTCCTGACTTTC CASSSQGTSGANVLTF
. . TRBJ2-2 TRBV7-2 TGTGCCAGCAGCTTAGTAAGACTAGTAGGCACCGGGGAGCTGTTTTTT CASSLVRLVGTGELFF
many TRBD2 TRBJ2-1 TRBV20-1 TGCAGTGCTAGGGGACTAGCGGGACACAATGAGCAGTTCTTC CSARGLAGHNEQFF
few TRBD2 TRBJ2-7 TRBV29-1 TGCAGCGTATACGGGCTAGCGGGAATCTACGAGCAGTACTTC CSVYGLAGIYEQYF
many TRBD1 TRBJ2-5 TRBV11-2 TGTGCCAGCAGTCAACGGGACAGGGGGCTTTCGGAGACCCAGTACTTC CASSQRDRGLSETQYF
few . TRBJ2-3 TRBV6-5 TGTGCCAGCAGTTACTCGTGGCTATTTGGAACAGATACGCAGTATTTT CASSYSWLFGTDTQYF
few TRBD2 TRBJ2-3 TRBV29-1 TGCAGCGTTGAACCCGCGCGGGGGAGGTTTCAGGGTACGCAGTATTTT CSVEPARGRFQGTQYF
many TRBD2 TRBJ2-7 TRBV29-1 TGCAGCGTTAGCGGGAAAGCGATCTACGAGCAGTACTTC CSVSGKAIYEQYF
many TRBD2 TRBJ2-7 TRBV7-8 TGTGCCAGCAGCTCGACTAGCGGGCTTTACGAGCAGTACTTC CASSSTSGLYEQYF
many TRBD2 TRBJ2-7 TRBV18 TGTGCCAGCAGCCCCCAGGGACTAGCGGGAGCATACGAGCAGTACTTC CASSPQGLAGAYEQYF
. TRBD2 TRBJ2-7 TRBV5-1 TGCGCCAACAGCTTGGACCTACTAGCGGGAAGCTCCTACGAGCAGTACTTC CANSLDLLAGSSYEQYF